Following are 25 T cell receptor beta chains from one sample sequenced in a study of beta chain features in type 1 diabetes. As every portion of the isolated RNA was reverse transcribed, the sequencing read expressed TCRB transcripts. Repertoires were generated with immunoSEQ multiplex PCR, while TCRdb's copy carries only in-frame clones and drops some. The sample lists around 450,000 clones; approximately 10% were seen once. The sequenced material came from naive CD4+ T cells from blood. The receptors here all came from a woman under 30 in good health.

The chain carries TRBV7-8 and TRBJ2-1, with D hard to call. Germline loops: CDR1 SGHVS, CDR2 FQNEAQ. This CDR3 is built from 16 residues. Trimming shortened V by 1 base and J by 4 bases, and 14 bases separated the two germline ends. In DNA, the CDR3 is TGTGCCAGCAGCTTAGTTATAGACCCGGCGTACAATGAGCAGTTCTTC. This encodes CASSLVIDPAYNEQFF. The full variable domain, its missing parts supplied by reference TRBV7-8 and TRBJ2-1, is GAGVSQSPRYKVAKRGQDVALRCDPISGHVSLFWYQQALGQGPEFLTYFQNEAQLDKSGLPSDRFFAERPEGSVSTLKIQRTQQEDSAVYLCASSLVIDPAYNEQFFGPGTRLTVL.

In this sample, this clone turned up a few times. V is TRBV9 and J is TRBJ1-4; D call uncertain. Germline V gene sequence: CDR1 SGDLS, CDR2 YYNGEE. The CDR3 runs 14 residues. V shed 4 bases and J shed 1 base, with 8 bases lying between them. The CDR3 nucleotides are TGTGCCAGCAGCTTCGGGATAACTAATGAAAAACTGTTTTTT. Protein sequence: CASSFGITNEKLFF.

This clone was observed a few times. The chain is built from TRBV7-2 and TRBJ2-4; D might be TRBD2 (6 bases). Germline CDR1 reads SGHTA; CDR2 reads FQGNSA. The CDR3 sequence is 15 residues long. Trimming stripped 5 bases from V and 3 bases from J, with 14 bases between. DNA for the CDR3: TGTGCCAGCAGCCCCCCCCGGGGGAGCAAAAACATTCAGTACTTC. This translates into CASSPPRGSKNIQYF.

The chain combines TRBV29-1 with TRBJ1-1; D not certain. CDR3 length: 13 residues. Germline lookup yields CDR1 SQVTM and CDR2 ANQGSEA. V lost 4 bases to trimming and J lost 3 bases, with 12 bases between them. The DNA of the CDR3 is TGCAGCGTTGGTGAAGATTTCTACACTGAAGCTTTCTTT. It specifies CSVGEDFYTEAFF.

A word on this clone: Other DNA sequences in the sample encode the same CDR3. The J gene is TRBJ1-2, the V gene TRBV28; TRBD1 matches 7 bases. This CDR3 spans 13 amino acids. The V gene end was trimmed by 6 bases and the J gene end by 1 base; junction bases not matched to a gene: 2. CDR1 is MDHEN, CDR2 SYDVKM, per germline. As DNA, the CDR3 is TGTGCCAGCAGCGACAGGGTTAACTATGGCTACACCTTC. It encodes CASSDRVNYGYTF.

V gene TRBV15 combines with J gene TRBJ1-5; 9 bases fit TRBD1. J was trimmed by 3 bases and V by 1 base; bases with no gene match: 13. This CDR3 is built from 19 residues. In germline, CDR1 is LNHNV, CDR2 YYDKDF (reference sequence). In DNA, the CDR3 is TGTGCCACCAGCAGAGCCGGGACAGGGAGAGGATTTCTCAATCAGCCCCAGCATTTT. It translates to CATSRAGTGRGFLNQPQHF.

The chain has TRBV2 and TRBJ2-7, with 8 positions matching TRBD1. The germline gives CDR1 SNHLY, CDR2 FYNNEI. The CDR3 runs 13 residues. The V and J ends lost 3 bases and 4 bases, in that order; junction bases with no gene match: 2. The DNA of the CDR3 is TGTGCCAGCAGTGACAGGGGGCGGTACGAGCAGTACTTC. Translating it yields CASSDRGRYEQYF.

This clone occurred a few times. The V and J genes are TRBV30 and TRBJ2-6, with D unclear. CDR1 is GTSNPN and CDR2 is SVGIG in the germline V gene (reference sequence). The CDR3 covers 14 residues. The CDR3 is CALVSAPGANVLTF. The CDR3 coding sequence is TGTGCTCTGGTGTCTGCGCCTGGGGCCAACGTCCTGACTTTC. The variable domain in full, with the rest retrieved from reference TRBV30 and TRBJ2-6, is SQTIHQWPATLVQPVGSPLSLECTVEGTSNPNLYWYRQAAGRGLQLLFYSVGIGQISSEVPQNLSASRPQDRQFILSSKKLLLSDSGFYLCALVSAPGANVLTFGAGSRLTVL.

This chain connects TRBV2 to TRBJ2-2; a weak D match, TRBD1 (6 bases). This CDR3 has 16 residues. From germline, CDR1 is SNHLY and CDR2 FYNNEI. The V and J ends lost 0 bases and 4 bases respectively, with 12 bases between them. Here the CDR3 reads CASSEAPGAVTGELFF. As DNA, the CDR3 is TGTGCCAGCAGTGAAGCACCAGGGGCTGTCACCGGGGAGCTGTTTTTT. The full variable domain, completed using reference TRBV2 and TRBJ2-2, is EPEVTQTPSHQVTQMGQEVILRCVPISNHLYFYWYRQILGQKVEFLVSFYNNEISEKSEIFDDQFSVERPDGSNFTLKIRSTKLEDSAMYFCASSEAPGAVTGELFFGEGSRLTVL.

The chain recombines TRBV14 with TRBJ1-1; D gene unclear. Trimming stripped 1 base from V and 8 bases from J, with 11 bases between. The CDR3 is made up of 13 amino acids. Per the germline V gene, CDR1 is SGHDN and CDR2 is FVKESK. The CDR3 loop reads CASSQGPLLEAFF. The CDR3, as DNA: TGTGCCAGCAGCCAAGGACCGCTATTAGAAGCTTTCTTT.

This clone has just a few counts. The chain combines TRBV7-2 with TRBJ2-5; 9 nucleotides align to TRBD1. This CDR3 has 15 amino acids. J gave up 0 bases and V 2 bases, and 1 base lay outside the gene matches. Germline CDR1 reads SGHTA; CDR2 reads FQGNSA. The CDR3 spells CASSLWDRDQETQYF. Here the CDR3 DNA reads TGTGCCAGCAGCTTATGGGACAGGGACCAAGAGACCCAGTACTTC.

This clone was observed a few times. The J gene is TRBJ1-6, the V gene TRBV7-9; 9 positions match TRBD1. The CDR3 is 15 residues long. Unmatched junction bases numbered 6, after V lost 4 bases and J lost 8 bases. Germline-derived CDR1 and CDR2 are SEHNR and FQNEAQ (reference sequence). CDR3 residues: CASSYGTGRDSPLHF. The CDR3 DNA reads as TGTGCCAGCAGCTACGGGACAGGGAGGGATTCACCCCTCCACTTT.

In its sample, this clone was seen a few times. This chain uses TRBV9 with TRBJ2-1, with TRBD2 identical over 13 bases. The germline V gene has CDR1 SGDLS and CDR2 YYNGEE. The CDR3 has 17 residues. V was pared by 4 bases and J by 6 bases, with 10 bases of the junction left unmatched. The CDR3 here is CASSPSGLAGALNEQFF. CDR3 nucleotides: TGTGCCAGCAGCCCCTCCGGACTAGCGGGAGCGCTCAATGAGCAGTTCTTC.

This clone was seen a few times. V gene TRBV27 combines with J gene TRBJ1-5; possibly TRBD1 for D (6 bases). The V gene's germline CDR1 is MNHEY and CDR2 SMNVEV (reference sequence). The CDR3 loop spans 14 amino acids. V lost 10 bases, J lost 6 bases, and 19 bases lay in between. The CDR3 DNA sequence: TGTGCCACGGGGGTTGGGGGCGGAGGTCAGCCCCAGCATTTT. Translation: CATGVGGGGQPQHF.

This chain uses TRBV7-3 with TRBJ1-4, with D maybe TRBD1 (6 bases). Trimming left V 5 bases short and J 6 bases short, with 19 bases between. The CDR3 is made up of 16 amino acids. Per the germline V gene, CDR1 is SGHTA and CDR2 is FQGTGA. CDR3 bases: TGTGCCAGCAGCGCTAACTTACAGGGCTCCGATGAAAAACTGTTTTTT. Amino acids: CASSANLQGSDEKLFF.

This clone has just a few counts. The chain couples TRBV4-2 to TRBJ2-7; D perhaps matches TRBD1 (5 bases). V lost 1 base, J lost 3 bases, and 10 bases lay in between. The CDR3 sequence is 14 residues long. Germline V gene lookup returns CDR1 LGHNA and CDR2 YNFKEQ. CDR3 sequence: CASSQGGENYEQYF. The CDR3 DNA follows: TGTGCCAGCAGCCAAGGGGGCGAGAACTACGAGCAGTACTTC.

The CDR3 is CATSRDRFYEQYV. Written as DNA, the CDR3 is TGTGCCACCAGCAGAGACAGATTCTACGAGCAGTACGTC. The chain couples TRBV15 to TRBJ2-7; D not certain. The germline gives CDR1 LNHNV, CDR2 YYDKDF (reference sequence). The CDR3 sequence is 13 residues long. V lost 0 bases and J lost 3, with 6 bases in between.

There are a few counts of this clone. V gene TRBV11-1 combines with J gene TRBJ2-7; D not certain. V was shortened by 3 bases and J by 3 bases, with 9 bases between the two germline ends. The CDR3 consists of 13 residues. Germline V CDR1 and CDR2: SGHAT, FQDESV (reference sequence). In DNA, the CDR3 is TGTGCCAGCAGCTTCGACCTGGGCTACGAGCAGTACGTC. Its protein is CASSFDLGYEQYV.

This clone was detected only a few times. This rearrangement joins TRBV5-1 to TRBJ2-1, with 9 bases that match TRBD2. Germline trimming cut 4 bases from V and 0 bases from J; bases unmatched to any gene: 5. CDR1 and CDR2 (germline): SGHRS, YFSETQ. The CDR3 has 16 amino acids. CDR3 amino acids: CASSLLAGSSYNEQFF. The CDR3 nucleotides read TGCGCCAGCAGCCTCCTAGCGGGAAGCTCCTACAATGAGCAGTTCTTC.

This clone was detected only a few times. The rearrangement uses TRBV7-9 and TRBJ2-1, with a weak D call TRBD1 (5 bases). This CDR3 has 10 amino acids. CDR1 and CDR2 (germline): SEHNR, FQNEAQ (reference sequence). The V end lost 3 bases, the J end lost 13 bases, and 7 bases lay between the germline ends. The CDR3 DNA reads TGTGCCAGCAGCTTGACAGCCCAGTTCTTC. Translated: CASSLTAQFF.

This clone has only a few counts. This chain connects TRBV6-5 to TRBJ2-7; D possibly matches TRBD1 or TRBD2 (6 bases each). The V and J ends lost 4 bases and 5 bases respectively, with 12 bases between them. Germline V CDR1 and CDR2: MNHEY, SVGAGI. This CDR3 has 13 residues. The CDR3 DNA reads TGTGCCAGCAGTTTCCCCGGGGGCCACGAGCAGTACTTC. The encoded protein is CASSFPGGHEQYF.

This clone was detected a few times. V and J are TRBV4-2 and TRBJ1-1; D unresolved. Germline CDR1 LGHNA, CDR2 YNFKEQ. The CDR3 runs 14 residues. Trimming left V 0 bases short and J 5 bases short, with 10 bases between. CDR3 sequence: CASSQDRALTEAFF. The CDR3 bases are TGTGCCAGCAGCCAAGATCGGGCGTTAACTGAAGCTTTCTTT.

The chain links TRBV14 to TRBJ2-6; D not certain. Germline values: CDR1 SGHDN, CDR2 FVKESK. The CDR3 runs to 19 residues. Trimming removed 3 bases from V and 0 bases from J, with 18 bases in between. The CDR3 DNA follows: TGTGCCAGCAGCCACTACGACACGAAGTTCTTCTCTGGGGCCAACGTCCTGACTTTC. Its translation is CASSHYDTKFFSGANVLTF.

The chain couples TRBV28 to TRBJ2-2, with a tentative D call TRBD2 (5 bases). The CDR3 loop spans 16 amino acids. Germline V gene sequence: CDR1 MDHEN, CDR2 SYDVKM. The V gene lost 2 bases and the J gene lost 0 bases, with 10 bases spanning the gap. The CDR3 coding sequence is TGTGCCAGCAGTTTACGGGGAGAGCCGAACACCGGGGAGCTGTTTTTT. It encodes CASSLRGEPNTGELFF.

The chain couples TRBV5-1 to TRBJ2-5; either TRBD1 or TRBD2 may fit D (5 bases each). The germline V gene encodes CDR1 SGHRS and CDR2 YFSETQ. V lost 7 bases and J lost 4, with 5 bases in between. This CDR3 has 10 amino acids. DNA of the CDR3: TGCGCCAGCGGGGGAGAGACCCAGTACTTC. This encodes CASGGETQYF.